The following is a T cell receptor beta chain sequence with its context. Its antigen is still unknown. No base qualities exist here, and no much larger clone lies one base off it. The source of the sample is a study of blood T cell repertoires in COVID-19 (dated by TCRdb to the early 2020s). Regarding the complete study: Samples covering the acute and convalescent phases of COVID-19 were provided by collaborators in the United States, Italy and Spain. The prospective study material was composed of cDNA or gDNA derived from T cells, B-cell-depleted T cells, or PBMCs. Deeply sampled blood TCRbeta repertoires from subjects exposed to, actively infected with, or recovered from COVID-19 were included in the dataset. The sample metadata nearly always contained a de-identified subject ID, COVID-19 status, age in years and sex. HLA class I and class II types, where available, came from metadata supplied by the sample provider rather than from assay-based typing. Samples came from the ongoing ImmuneRACE study (first 160 participants) plus 1,254 subjects from 6 global collaborators. A freely available public database, intended as a resource for researchers studying the immune response to SARS-CoV-2, is where the repertoires were released.

CDR1 and CDR2 (WSHSY, SAAADI) derive from the germline V gene. V is trimmed back by 4 bases and J by 1 base, and the junction contains 4 bases that no gene match accounts for. The CDR3 goes from the cysteine to the phenylalanine over 15 residues. CDR3 DNA only is kept here, 45 bases in frame from base 1. One collaborating source in Seattle enrolled patients while the patients were actively infected and followed the patients over time throughout the course of disease. Whole blood was collected in K2EDTA tubes by collaborating institutions according to the institutions' own protocols. For TCRbeta analysis, collaborator samples were shipped as frozen whole blood, as isolated PBMCs, or as DNA extracted from either sample type. TCRbeta CDR3 regions were amplified from genomic DNA by means of the immunoSEQ Assay, a bias-controlled multiplex PCR. On the authors' methods: The number of nucleated cells in each sample was estimated from the amplification of reference gene primers within the assay. Sequence reads were collapsed and filtered to measure the absolute abundance of every unique TCRbeta CDR3 rearrangement. Productive Simpson clonality was computed per sample as the square root of Simpson's diversity index over productive rearrangements. TCRdb's version of the immuneACCESS table is confined to in-frame rearrangements and falls short of the full clone set. An unresolved V gene accounts for under half of the shortfall where checked; the remainder is of unknown origin. That table is the source of V, J and clone size, and D and trimming were worked out from the DNA. This sample holds about 370,000 clones; 80% to 90% were observed only once. About 10% of the sample rests with the top ten.

What the work shows at the level of the full study, not this receptor alone: How much clinical and demographic metadata was included differed by source and by participant, and the metadata was provided uncurated.

This receptor was identified in a woman in her 30s with COVID-19, enrolled during active disease. The rearrangement combines TRBV10-2 with TRBJ1-1, and 9 bases in between align with TRBD1. Source material: peripheral blood. The CDR3 protein sequence reads: CASSVTGGSNTEAFF. The sequenced DNA: TGCGCCAGCAGTGTGACAGGGGGTTCGAACACTGAAGCTTTCTTT.